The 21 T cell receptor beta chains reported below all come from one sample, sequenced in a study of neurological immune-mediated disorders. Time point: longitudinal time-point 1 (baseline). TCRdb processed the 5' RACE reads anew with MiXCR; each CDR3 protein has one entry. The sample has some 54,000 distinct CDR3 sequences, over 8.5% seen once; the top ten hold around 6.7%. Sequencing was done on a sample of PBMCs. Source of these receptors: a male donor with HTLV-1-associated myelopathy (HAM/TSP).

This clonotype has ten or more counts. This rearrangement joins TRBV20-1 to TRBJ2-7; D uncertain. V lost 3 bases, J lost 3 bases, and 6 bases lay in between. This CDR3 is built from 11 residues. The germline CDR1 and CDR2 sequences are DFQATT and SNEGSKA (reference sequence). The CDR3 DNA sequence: TGCAGTGCTAGGGCCTACTACGAGCAGTACTTC. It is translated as CSARAYYEQYF.

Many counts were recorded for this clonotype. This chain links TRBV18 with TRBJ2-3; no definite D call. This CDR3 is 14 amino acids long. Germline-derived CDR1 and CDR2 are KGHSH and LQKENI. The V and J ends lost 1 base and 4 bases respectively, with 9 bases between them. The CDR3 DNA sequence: TGTGCCAGCTCACCACTTAGTCCTCCAGATACGCAGTATTTT. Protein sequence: CASSPLSPPDTQYF. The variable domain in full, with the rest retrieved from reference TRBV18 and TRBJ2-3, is NAGVMQNPRHLVRRRGQEARLRCSPMKGHSHVYWYRQLPEEGLKFMVYLQKENIIDESGMPKERFSAEFPKEGPSILRIQQVVRGDSAAYFCASSPLSPPDTQYFGPGTRLTVL.

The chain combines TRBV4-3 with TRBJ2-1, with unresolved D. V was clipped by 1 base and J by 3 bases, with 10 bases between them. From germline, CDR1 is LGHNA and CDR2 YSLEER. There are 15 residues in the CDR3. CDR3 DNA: TGCGCCAGCAGCCAAGGAGTGCTCTTCTACAATGAGCAGTTCTTC. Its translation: CASSQGVLFYNEQFF.

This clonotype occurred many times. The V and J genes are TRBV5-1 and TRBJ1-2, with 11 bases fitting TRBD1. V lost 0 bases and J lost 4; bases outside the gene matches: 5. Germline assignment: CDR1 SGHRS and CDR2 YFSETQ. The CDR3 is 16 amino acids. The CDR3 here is CASSLVGQGAGYGYTF. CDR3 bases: TGCGCCAGCAGCTTGGTCGGACAGGGGGCTGGCTATGGCTACACCTTC.

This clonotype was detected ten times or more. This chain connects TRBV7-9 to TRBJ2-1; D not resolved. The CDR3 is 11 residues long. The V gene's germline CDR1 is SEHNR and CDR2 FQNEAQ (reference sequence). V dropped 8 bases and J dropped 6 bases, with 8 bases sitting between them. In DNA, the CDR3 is TGTGCCAGCCGGATGGGCAATGAGCAGTTCTTC. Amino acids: CASRMGNEQFF.

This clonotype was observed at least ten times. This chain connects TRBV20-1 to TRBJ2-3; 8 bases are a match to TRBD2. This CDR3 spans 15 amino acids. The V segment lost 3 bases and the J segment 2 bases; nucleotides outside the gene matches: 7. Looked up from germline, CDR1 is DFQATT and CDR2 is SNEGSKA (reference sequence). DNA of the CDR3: TGCAGTGCTAGTGACCAGCGGGGGACCACAGATACGCAGTATTTT. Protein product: CSASDQRGTTDTQYF.

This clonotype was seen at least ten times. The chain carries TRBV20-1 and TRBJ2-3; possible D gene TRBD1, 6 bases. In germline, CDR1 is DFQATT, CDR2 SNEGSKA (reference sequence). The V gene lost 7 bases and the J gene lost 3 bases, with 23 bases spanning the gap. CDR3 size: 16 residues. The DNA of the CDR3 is TGCAGTGTCACAGGGTCGGAGGTATCGATAACAGATACGCAGTATTTT. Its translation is CSVTGSEVSITDTQYF.

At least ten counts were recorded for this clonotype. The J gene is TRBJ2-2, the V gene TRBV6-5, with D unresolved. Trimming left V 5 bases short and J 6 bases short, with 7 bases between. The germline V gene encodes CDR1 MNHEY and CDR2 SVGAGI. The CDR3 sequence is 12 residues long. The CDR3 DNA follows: TGTGCCAGCAGTCATCCGGCCGGGGAGCTGTTTTTT. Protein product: CASSHPAGELFF.

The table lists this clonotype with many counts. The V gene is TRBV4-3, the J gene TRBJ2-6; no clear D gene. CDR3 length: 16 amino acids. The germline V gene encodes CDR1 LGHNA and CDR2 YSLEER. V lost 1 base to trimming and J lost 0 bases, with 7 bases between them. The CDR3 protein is CASSQAQRSGANVLTF. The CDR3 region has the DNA TGCGCCAGCAGCCAAGCACAGCGCTCTGGGGCCAACGTCCTGACTTTC.

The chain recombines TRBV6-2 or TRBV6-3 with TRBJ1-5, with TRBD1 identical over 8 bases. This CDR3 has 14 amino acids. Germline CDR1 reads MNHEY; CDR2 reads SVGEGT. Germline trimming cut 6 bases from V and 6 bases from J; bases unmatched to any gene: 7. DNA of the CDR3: TGTGCCAGCAGGGAATCAGGGGGCGGTCAGCCCCAGCATTTT. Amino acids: CASRESGGGQPQHF.

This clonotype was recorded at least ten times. CDR3 sequence reads: CASSLGTGGDGTEAFF. CDR3 bases: TGCGCCAGCAGCTTGGGGACAGGGGGCGATGGGACTGAAGCTTTCTTT. This sequence joins TRBV5-1 and TRBJ1-1; the match to TRBD1 covers 11 bases. The V gene's germline CDR1 is SGHRS and CDR2 YFSETQ. Trimming removed 0 bases from V and 5 bases from J; junction bases left unmatched: 6. CDR3 length: 16 amino acids.

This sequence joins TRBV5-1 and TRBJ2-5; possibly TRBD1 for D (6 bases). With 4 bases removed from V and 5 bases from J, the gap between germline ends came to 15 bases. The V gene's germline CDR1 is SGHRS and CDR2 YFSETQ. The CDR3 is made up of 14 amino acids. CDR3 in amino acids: CASSPGDPRETQYF. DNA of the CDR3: TGCGCCAGCAGCCCAGGGGACCCCCGGGAGACCCAGTACTTC.

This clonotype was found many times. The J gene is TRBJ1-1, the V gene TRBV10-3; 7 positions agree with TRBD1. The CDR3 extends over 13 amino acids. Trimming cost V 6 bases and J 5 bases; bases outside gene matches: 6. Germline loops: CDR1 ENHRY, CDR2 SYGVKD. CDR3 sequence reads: CAIRGTVDTEAFF. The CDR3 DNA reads TGTGCCATCAGGGGGACAGTGGATACTGAAGCTTTCTTT.

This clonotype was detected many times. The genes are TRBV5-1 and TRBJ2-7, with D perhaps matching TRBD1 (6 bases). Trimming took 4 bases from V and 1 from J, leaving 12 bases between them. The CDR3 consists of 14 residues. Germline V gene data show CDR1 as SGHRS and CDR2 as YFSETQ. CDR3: CASSPIRGSYEQYF. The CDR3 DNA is TGCGCCAGCAGCCCTATCAGGGGATCCTACGAGCAGTACTTC.

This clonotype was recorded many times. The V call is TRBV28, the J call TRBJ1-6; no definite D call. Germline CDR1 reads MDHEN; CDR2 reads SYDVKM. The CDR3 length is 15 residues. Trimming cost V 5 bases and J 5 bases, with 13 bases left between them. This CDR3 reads CASSLGRPDNSPLHF. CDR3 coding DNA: TGTGCCAGCAGTCTGGGAAGGCCCGATAATTCACCCCTCCACTTT.

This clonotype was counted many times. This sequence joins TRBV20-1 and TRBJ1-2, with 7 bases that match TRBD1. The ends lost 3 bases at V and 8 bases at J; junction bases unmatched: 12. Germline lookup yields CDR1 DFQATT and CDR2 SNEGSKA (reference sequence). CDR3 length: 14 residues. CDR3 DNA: TGCAGTGCTAGTGGACAGGATCTTTCAGTAGGCTACACCTTC. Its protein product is CSASGQDLSVGYTF.

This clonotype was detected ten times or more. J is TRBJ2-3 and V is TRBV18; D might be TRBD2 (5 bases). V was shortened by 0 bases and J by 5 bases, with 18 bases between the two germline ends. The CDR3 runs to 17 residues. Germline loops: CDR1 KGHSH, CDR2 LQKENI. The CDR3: CASSPPEGRKYLDTQYF. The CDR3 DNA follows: TGTGCCAGCTCACCACCAGAGGGTCGAAAATACTTAGATACGCAGTATTTT. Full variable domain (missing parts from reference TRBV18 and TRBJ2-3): NAGVMQNPRHLVRRRGQEARLRCSPMKGHSHVYWYRQLPEEGLKFMVYLQKENIIDESGMPKERFSAEFPKEGPSILRIQQVVRGDSAAYFCASSPPEGRKYLDTQYFGPGTRLTVL.

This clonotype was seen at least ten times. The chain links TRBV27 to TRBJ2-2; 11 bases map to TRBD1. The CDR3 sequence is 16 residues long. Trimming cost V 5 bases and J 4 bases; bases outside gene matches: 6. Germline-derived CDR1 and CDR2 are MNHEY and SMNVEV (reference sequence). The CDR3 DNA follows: TGTGCCAGCAGTCGCAGGGACAGGGGGGGCACCGGGGAGCTGTTTTTT. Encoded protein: CASSRRDRGGTGELFF.

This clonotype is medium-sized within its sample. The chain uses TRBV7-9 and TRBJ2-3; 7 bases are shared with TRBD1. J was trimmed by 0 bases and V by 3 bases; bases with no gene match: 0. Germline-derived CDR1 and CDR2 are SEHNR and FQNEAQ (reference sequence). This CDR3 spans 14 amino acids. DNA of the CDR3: TGTGCCAGCAGCTTGGGACAGAGCACAGATACGCAGTATTTT. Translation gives CASSLGQSTDTQYF.

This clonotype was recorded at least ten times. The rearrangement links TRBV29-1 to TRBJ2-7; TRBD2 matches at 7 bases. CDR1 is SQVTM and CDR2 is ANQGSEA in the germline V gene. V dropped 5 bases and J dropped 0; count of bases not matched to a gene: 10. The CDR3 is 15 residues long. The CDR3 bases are TGCAGCGTTACCCCAGCGGGGAGGAGCTCCTACGAGCAGTACTTC. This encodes CSVTPAGRSSYEQYF.

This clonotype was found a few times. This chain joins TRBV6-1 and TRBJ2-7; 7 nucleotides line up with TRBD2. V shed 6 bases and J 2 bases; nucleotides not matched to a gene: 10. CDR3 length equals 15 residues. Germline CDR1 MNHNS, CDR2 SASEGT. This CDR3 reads CASSTGGLRAYEQYF. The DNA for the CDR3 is TGTGCCAGCAGCACCGGGGGACTAAGGGCCTACGAGCAGTACTTC.